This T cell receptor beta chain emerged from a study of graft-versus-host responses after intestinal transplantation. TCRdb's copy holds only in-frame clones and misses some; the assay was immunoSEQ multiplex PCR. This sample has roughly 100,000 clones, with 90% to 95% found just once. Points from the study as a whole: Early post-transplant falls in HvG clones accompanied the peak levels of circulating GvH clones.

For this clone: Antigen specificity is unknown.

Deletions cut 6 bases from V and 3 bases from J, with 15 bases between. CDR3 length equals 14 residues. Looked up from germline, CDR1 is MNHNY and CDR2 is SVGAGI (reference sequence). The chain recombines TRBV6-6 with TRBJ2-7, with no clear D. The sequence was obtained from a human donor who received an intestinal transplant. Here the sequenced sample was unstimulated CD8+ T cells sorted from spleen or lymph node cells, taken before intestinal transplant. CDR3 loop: CASRGSLRYYEQYF. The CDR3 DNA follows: TGTGCCAGCAGGGGGTCCCTACGCTACTACGAGCAGTACTTC.